This T cell receptor beta chain emerged from a study of response to subunit inactivated influenza vaccine. Study observations and caveats: Each seasonal influenza vaccination recruits few new T cells, the authors suggested.

Per the germline V gene, CDR1 is SGHTA and CDR2 is FQGNSA. V was clipped by 1 base and J by 1 base; unmatched bases: 8. This CDR3 region has 17 residues. MiXCR was run by TCRdb on the RT-PCR reads, yielding one entry per CDR3 protein. The table includes around 570,000 distinct CDR3 sequences, under 9% detected once. A remark on this clonotype: Antigen: not known.

The TCR comes from a man aged 50-75 years who received an inactivated influenza vaccine. This sequence joins TRBV7-2 and TRBJ2-3; 7 bases agree with TRBD2. Material: PBMCs from blood, obtained 23 to 25 months after vaccination. The CDR3 DNA reads as TGTGCCAGCAGCTTAGTCTCGGCGGGAGCGGGCACAGATACGCAGTATTTT. It specifies CASSLVSAGAGTDTQYF.